This TCR beta chain was observed in a study of regulatory T cells in long-lasting Graves disease. Whole-study results and caveats: Rather than thyroid tissue, only peripheral blood underwent study.

The time point was: newly diagnosed GD, antithyroid drugs for less than 3 months. The TCR library used RNA extracted from PBMCs. CDR1 GTSNPN and CDR2 SVGIG come from the germline V gene (reference sequence). This CDR3 contains 15 residues. V was clipped by 3 bases and J by 2 bases; unmatched bases: 7. In regard to this clonotype: Its antigen is currently unknown.

Construction of TCR beta libraries relied on iRepertoire HTBI primers and on Arm-PCR targeting CDR3 regions. TCRdb itself ran the multiplex PCR reads through MiXCR, one entry per CDR3 protein. The sample consists of about 440,000 distinct CDR3 sequences, 14% to 15% of them appearing once. Separately, the same data were catalogued under a study of T cells in Graves' hyperthyroidism and ophthalmopathy. That work adds: The definition of stable Graves' hyperthyroidism was no ophthalmopathy progression within 18 months. Primed by the HTBI set, a first-round RT-PCR was run on the TCR CDR3. Clonotypes that were expanded in thyroid above 0.001 mostly appeared in blood too.

Sequencing used peripheral blood mononuclear cells (PBMCs), obtained at new diagnosis, from a patient treated with antithyroid drugs. This rearrangement joins TRBV30 to TRBJ2-3, with 8 bases lining up with TRBD2. This clonotype originated in a woman in her 30s with Graves disease. The CDR3 spells CAWSLLAGFTDTQYF. In DNA form, the CDR3 reads TGTGCCTGGAGCTTGCTAGCGGGTTTCACAGATACGCAGTATTTT.